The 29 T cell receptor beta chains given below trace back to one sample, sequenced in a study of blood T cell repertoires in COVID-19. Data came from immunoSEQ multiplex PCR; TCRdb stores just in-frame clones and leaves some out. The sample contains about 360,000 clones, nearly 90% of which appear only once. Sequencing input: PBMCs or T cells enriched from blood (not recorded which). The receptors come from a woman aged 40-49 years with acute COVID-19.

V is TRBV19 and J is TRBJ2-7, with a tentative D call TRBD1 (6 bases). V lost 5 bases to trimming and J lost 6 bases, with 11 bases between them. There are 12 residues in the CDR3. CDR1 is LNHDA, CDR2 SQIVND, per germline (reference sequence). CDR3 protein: CASSQTGTEQYF. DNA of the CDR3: TGTGCCAGTAGTCAGACAGGTACCGAGCAGTACTTC. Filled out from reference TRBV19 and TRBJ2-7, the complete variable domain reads DGGITQSPKYLFRKEGQNVTLSCEQNLNHDAMYWYRQDPGQGLRLIYYSQIVNDFQKGDIAEGYSVSREKKESFPLTVTSAQKNPTAFYLCASSQTGTEQYFGPGTRLTVT.

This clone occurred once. CDR3 sequence: CASSRMTGSYGYTF. Written as DNA, the CDR3 is TGTGCCAGCTCAAGAATGACAGGGTCCTATGGCTACACCTTC. The chain couples TRBV18 to TRBJ1-2; 7 bases map to TRBD1. This CDR3 contains 14 residues. The V segment lost 5 bases and the J segment 4 bases; nucleotides outside the gene matches: 7. Germline assignment: CDR1 KGHSH and CDR2 LQKENI.

The CDR3 sequence: CASSSGGGGDQPQHF. The CDR3 DNA follows: TGTGCCAGCAGCTCAGGGGGTGGGGGAGATCAGCCCCAGCATTTT. The J gene is TRBJ1-5, the V gene TRBV5-4; 7 bases agree with TRBD1. J lost 5 bases, V lost 3 bases, and 8 bases had no gene match. The CDR3 has 15 residues. Germline-derived CDR1 and CDR2 are SGHNT and YYREEE (reference sequence).

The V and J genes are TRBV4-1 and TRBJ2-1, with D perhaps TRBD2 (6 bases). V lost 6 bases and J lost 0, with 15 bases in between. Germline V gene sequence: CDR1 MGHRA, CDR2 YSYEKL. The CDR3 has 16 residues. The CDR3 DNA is TGCGCCAGCAGACCGAGCGGGCGTAACTCCTACAATGAGCAGTTCTTC. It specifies CASRPSGRNSYNEQFF.

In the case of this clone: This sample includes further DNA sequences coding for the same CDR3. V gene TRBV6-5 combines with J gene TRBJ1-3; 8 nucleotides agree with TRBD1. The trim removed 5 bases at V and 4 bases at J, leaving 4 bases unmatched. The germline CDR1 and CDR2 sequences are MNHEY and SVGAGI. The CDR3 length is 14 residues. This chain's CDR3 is CASSLDRGGNTIYF. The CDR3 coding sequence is TGTGCCAGCAGTCTCGACAGGGGAGGAAACACCATATATTTT.

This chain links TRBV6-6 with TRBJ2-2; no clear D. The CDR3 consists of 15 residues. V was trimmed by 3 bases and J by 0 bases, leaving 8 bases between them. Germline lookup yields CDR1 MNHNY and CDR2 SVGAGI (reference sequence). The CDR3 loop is CASSYKSTNTGELFF. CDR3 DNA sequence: TGTGCCAGCAGTTATAAGTCTACGAACACCGGGGAGCTGTTTTTT.

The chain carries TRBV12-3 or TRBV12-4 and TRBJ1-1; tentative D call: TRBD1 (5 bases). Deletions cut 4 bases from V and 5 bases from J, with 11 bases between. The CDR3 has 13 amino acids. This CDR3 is CASSYREGTEAFF. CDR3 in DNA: TGTGCCAGCAGTTATCGGGAGGGGACTGAAGCTTTCTTT.

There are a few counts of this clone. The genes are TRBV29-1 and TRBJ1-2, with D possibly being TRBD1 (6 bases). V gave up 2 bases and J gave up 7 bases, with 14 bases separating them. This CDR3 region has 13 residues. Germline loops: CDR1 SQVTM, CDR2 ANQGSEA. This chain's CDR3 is CSVESAGAVGYTF. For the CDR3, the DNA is TGCAGCGTTGAATCGGCAGGGGCGGTTGGCTACACCTTC.

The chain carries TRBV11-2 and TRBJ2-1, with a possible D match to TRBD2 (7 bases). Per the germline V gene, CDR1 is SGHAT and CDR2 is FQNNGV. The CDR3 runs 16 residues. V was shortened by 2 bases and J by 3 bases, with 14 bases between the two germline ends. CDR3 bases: TGTGCCAGCAGCTTATTGGGCGGGGGCAGCTACAATGAGCAGTTCTTC. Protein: CASSLLGGGSYNEQFF.

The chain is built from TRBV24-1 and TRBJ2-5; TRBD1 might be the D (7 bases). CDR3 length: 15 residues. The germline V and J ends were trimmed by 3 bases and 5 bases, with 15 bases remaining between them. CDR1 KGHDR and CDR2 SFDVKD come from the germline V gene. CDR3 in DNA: TGTGCCACCAGTGATGGAGGGACAGTCGCTGAGACCCAGTACTTC. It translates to CATSDGGTVAETQYF.

CDR3 nucleotides: TGTGCCAGCAGCGGGGCAGCGGGGGGACGGGAGCAGTTCTTC. This encodes CASSGAAGGREQFF. This chain joins TRBV3-1 (or the pseudogene TRBV3-2) and TRBJ2-1, with TRBD2 matching 9 bases. V lost 5 bases to trimming and J lost 10 bases; unmatched junction nucleotides: 9. The CDR3 contains 14 residues. CDR1 LGHDT and CDR2 YNNKEL come from the germline V gene (reference sequence).

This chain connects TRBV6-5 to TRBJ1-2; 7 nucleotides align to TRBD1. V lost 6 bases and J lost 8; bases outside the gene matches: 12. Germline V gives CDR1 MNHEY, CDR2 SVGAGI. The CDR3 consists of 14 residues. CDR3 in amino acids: CASSHEGDSRGYTF. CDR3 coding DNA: TGTGCCAGCAGCCACGAGGGGGACAGTCGCGGCTACACCTTC.

This chain's CDR3 is CASSLVAGSTDTQYF. CDR3 nucleotide sequence: TGTGCCAGCAGCTTGGTGGCGGGAAGCACAGATACGCAGTATTTT. The V call is TRBV5-8, the J call TRBJ2-3, with a tentative D call TRBD2 (6 bases). The germline CDR1 and CDR2 sequences are SGHTS and YDEGEE. The CDR3 is 15 amino acids. V lost 0 bases and J 0 bases, leaving 8 bases between the germline ends. Full variable domain (outside the CDR3, taken from reference TRBV5-8 and TRBJ2-3): EAGVTQSPTHLIKTRGQQATLRCSPISGHTSVYWYQQALGLGLQFLLWYDEGEERNRGNFPPRFSGRQFPNYSSELNVNALELEDSALYLCASSLVAGSTDTQYFGPGTRLTVL.

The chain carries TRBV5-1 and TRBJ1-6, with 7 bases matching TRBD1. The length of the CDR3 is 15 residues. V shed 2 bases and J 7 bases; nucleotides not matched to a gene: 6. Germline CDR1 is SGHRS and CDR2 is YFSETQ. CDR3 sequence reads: CASSLEGAKNSPLHF. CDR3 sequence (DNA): TGCGCCAGCAGCTTAGAGGGGGCAAAGAATTCACCCCTCCACTTT.

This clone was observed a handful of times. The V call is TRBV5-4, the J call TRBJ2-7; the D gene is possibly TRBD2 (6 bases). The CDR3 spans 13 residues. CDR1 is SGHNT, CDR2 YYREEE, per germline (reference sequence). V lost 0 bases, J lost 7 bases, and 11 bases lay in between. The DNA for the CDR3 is TGTGCCAGCAGCTTGGTAACGGGGGAGGAGCAGTACTTC. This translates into CASSLVTGEEQYF.

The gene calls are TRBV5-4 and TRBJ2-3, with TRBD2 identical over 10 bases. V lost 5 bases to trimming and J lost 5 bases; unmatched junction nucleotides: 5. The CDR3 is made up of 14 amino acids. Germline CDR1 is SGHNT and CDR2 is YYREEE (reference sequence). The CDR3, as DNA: TGTGCCAGCAGTTCAGCGGGGGGGGGAGATACGCAGTATTTT. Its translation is CASSSAGGGDTQYF.

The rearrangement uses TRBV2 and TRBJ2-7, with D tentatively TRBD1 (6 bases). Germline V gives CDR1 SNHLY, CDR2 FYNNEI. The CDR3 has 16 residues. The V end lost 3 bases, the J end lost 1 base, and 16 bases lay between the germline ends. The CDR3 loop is CASSDAGRGLSYEQYF. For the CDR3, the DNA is TGTGCCAGCAGTGATGCGGGCAGGGGCCTTTCCTACGAGCAGTACTTC.

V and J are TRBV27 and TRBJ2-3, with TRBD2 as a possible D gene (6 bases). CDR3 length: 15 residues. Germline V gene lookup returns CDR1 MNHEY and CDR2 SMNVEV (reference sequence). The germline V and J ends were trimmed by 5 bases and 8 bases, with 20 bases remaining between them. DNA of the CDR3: TGTGCCAGCAGTGACCCGCTAGTAGCGGCCGGTACGCAGTATTTT. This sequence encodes CASSDPLVAAGTQYF.

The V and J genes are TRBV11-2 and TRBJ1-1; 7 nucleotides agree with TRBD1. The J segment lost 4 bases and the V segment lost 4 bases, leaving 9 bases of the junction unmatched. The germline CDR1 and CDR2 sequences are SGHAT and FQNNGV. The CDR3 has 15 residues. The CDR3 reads CASSSPVAGGTEAFF. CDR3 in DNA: TGTGCCAGCAGCTCCCCTGTTGCAGGGGGCACTGAAGCTTTCTTT.

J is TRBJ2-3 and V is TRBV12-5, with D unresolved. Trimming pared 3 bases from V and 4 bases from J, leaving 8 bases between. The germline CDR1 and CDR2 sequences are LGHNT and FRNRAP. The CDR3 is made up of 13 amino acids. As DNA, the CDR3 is TGTGCTAGTGGTTTATCCAGTGCAGATACGCAGTATTTT. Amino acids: CASGLSSADTQYF.

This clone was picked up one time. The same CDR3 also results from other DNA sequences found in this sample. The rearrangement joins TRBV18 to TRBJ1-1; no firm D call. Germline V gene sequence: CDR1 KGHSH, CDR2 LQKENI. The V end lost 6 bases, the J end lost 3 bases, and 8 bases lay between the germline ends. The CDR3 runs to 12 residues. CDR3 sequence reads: CASSPSDTEAFF. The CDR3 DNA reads TGTGCCAGCTCCCCGTCCGACACTGAAGCTTTCTTT.

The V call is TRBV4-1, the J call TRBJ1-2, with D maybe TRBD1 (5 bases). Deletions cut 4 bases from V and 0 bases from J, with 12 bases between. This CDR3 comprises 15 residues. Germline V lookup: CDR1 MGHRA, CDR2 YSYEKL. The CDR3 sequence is CASSRTQETNYGYTF. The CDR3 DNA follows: TGCGCCAGCAGCCGAACACAGGAGACTAACTATGGCTACACCTTC.

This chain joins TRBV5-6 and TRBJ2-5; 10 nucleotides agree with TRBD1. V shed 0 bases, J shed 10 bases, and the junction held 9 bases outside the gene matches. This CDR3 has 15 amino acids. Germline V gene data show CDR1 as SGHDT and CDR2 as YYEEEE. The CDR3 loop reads CASSLAGTGATGQYF. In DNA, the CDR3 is TGTGCCAGCAGCTTGGCCGGGACAGGGGCCACGGGCCAGTACTTC. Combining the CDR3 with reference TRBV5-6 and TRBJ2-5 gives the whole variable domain DAGVTQSPTHLIKTRGQQVTLRCSPKSGHDTVSWYQQALGQGPQFIFQYYEEEERQRGNFPDRFSGHQFPNYSSELNVNALLLGDSALYLCASSLAGTGATGQYFGPGTRLLVL.

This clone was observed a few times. The CDR3 region has the DNA TGTGCCAGCAGTGAAGCCCGCAGTCCAGCGCCAGGCTACACCTTC. This gives the protein CASSEARSPAPGYTF. The chain links TRBV6-1 to TRBJ1-2, with no clear D. The germline CDR1 and CDR2 sequences are MNHNS and SASEGT. The CDR3 consists of 15 residues. V lost 0 bases, J lost 8 bases, and 16 bases lay in between.

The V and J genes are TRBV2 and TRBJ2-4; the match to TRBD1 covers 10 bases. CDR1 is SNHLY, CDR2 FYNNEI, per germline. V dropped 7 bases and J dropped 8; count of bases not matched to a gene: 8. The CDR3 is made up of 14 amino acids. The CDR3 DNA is TGTGCCAGCAACCCCGGGACAGGGGCAGACATTCAGTACTTC. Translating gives CASNPGTGADIQYF.

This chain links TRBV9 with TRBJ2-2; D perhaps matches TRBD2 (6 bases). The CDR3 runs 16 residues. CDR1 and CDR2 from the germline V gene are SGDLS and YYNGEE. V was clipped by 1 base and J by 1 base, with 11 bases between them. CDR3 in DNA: TGTGCCAGCAGCGTATCCCTGGGGGGGAACACCGGGGAGCTGTTTTTT. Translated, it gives CASSVSLGGNTGELFF.

CDR3 nucleotide sequence: TGCGCCAGCAGCCAGACCGGGGGACGGAATAATGAAAAACTGTTTTTT. Translating it yields CASSQTGGRNNEKLFF. This rearrangement joins TRBV4-1 to TRBJ1-4; D is possibly TRBD1 (5 bases). V lost 3 bases and J lost 4, with 15 bases in between. Germline CDR1 MGHRA, CDR2 YSYEKL. The CDR3 is 16 amino acids.

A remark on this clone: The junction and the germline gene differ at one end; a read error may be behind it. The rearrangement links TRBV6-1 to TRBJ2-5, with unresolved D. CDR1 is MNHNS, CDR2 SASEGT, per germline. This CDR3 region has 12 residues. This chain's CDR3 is CASSEVDETYHF. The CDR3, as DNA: TGTGCCAGCAGTGAAGTCGACGAGACATACCACTTC.

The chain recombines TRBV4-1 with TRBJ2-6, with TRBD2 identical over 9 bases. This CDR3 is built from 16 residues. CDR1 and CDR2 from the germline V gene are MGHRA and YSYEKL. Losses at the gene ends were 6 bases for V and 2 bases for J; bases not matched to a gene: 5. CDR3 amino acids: CASRRGGAAGANVLTF. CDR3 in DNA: TGCGCCAGCAGGCGCGGGGGGGCTGCTGGGGCCAACGTCCTGACTTTC.